This T cell receptor beta chain was documented in a study of identical twins (dated by TCRdb to about 2016). In terms of the full investigation: TCR alpha and beta repertoires from monozygotic twins, unrelated adults of various ages and cord blood were deep-sequenced to test whether fetal clonotypes persist. To rule out contamination, the twin experiments were replicated at different times with different library preparation protocols. Broad study findings and their caveats: Because the same donors could not be followed over many years, conclusions were based on cross-sectional statistical analysis. Out-of-frame TCR alpha sharing in monozygotic twins was systematically underestimated by recombination models, whereas sharing between unrelated individuals was in agreement with the recombination models. Compared with coincidental sharing between unrelated individuals, an excess of low generation-probability sequences was observed among out-of-frame TCR alpha sequences shared between twins. In beta out-of-frame sequences, excess twin sharing was weaker, because having fewer shared sequences lowered the signal-to-noise ratio. Fewer insertions were carried by abundant cord blood beta clonotypes; a weaker similar trend was observed in young adult naive repertoires, while no such trend was observed in memory repertoires. Zero-insertion analyses could be partly confounded by invariant T cells such as MAIT and iNKT, although diverse VJ usage argued against such confounding for most clonotypes.

All donors were healthy Caucasians. The study also sequenced three unrelated non-twin adults: a male aged 18 to 30, a male aged 50 to 60 and a female aged 50 to 60. Miltenyi CD45RO+ enrichment and human naive T-cell isolation kits were used to isolate memory (CD45RO+) and naive T cells from PBMC. This clonotype was observed a single time. Its antigen remains unidentified. One base away there is no much larger clone; base qualities are not given. One read alone lends weak support. Inclusive of the bounding cysteine and phenylalanine, the CDR3 is 15 residues long. Of the read, only the CDR3 DNA is kept; its 45 bases are in frame from base 1. V sheds 0 bases and J sheds 7 bases, leaving 14 bases between their ends. For CDR1 and CDR2, the germline V gene lists LGHNA and YSLEER. Library preparation used 5' RACE. Reads for this sample came from an Illumina HiSeq 2000. A universal primer binding site was added through template switching, and the final cDNA carried a unique molecular identifier so that TCR cDNA molecules could be counted accurately. First-strand cDNA for TCR alpha and beta chains was synthesized from specific primers in the conserved constant-segment region. To control for contamination, every cDNA library was double barcoded, receiving both a SMART-Mk sample barcode and Illumina barcodes. Two successive PCR steps introduced TruSeq adapter sequences along with Illumina sample barcodes. The Illumina HiSeq platform was used with custom primers to sequence TCR alpha and beta cDNA libraries. In the authors' own workflow: MiGEC processed the raw reads to extract unique molecular identifiers, while MiXCR was used to determine the CDR3 positions. Recombination models were inferred per individual with the repgenHMM and IGoR tools using an EM algorithm. Shared clonotype analysis was performed with the tcR package in R, normalizing sharing by the product of cloneset sizes. To study raw recombination without the effects of thymic and clonal selection, out-of-frame nonproductive sequences were analyzed. TCRdb reprocessing: public reads trimmed at Q25 with fastp, clones called with MiXCR, in-frame beta chains kept. All rows with the same CDR3 protein become a single entry with the most common DNA and genes. TCRdb assigned the V and J calls; the authors' analysis was not used. This sample is represented by 350,000 to 500,000 distinct CDR3 sequences; under 20% of them were singletons. The ten largest clones add up to 10% to 15% of the sample.

The specimen was naive T cells sorted from blood. What this sample's cell subset or site label stands for: cells isolated with a human naive T-cell isolation kit. The V and J genes are TRBV4-3 and TRBJ2-3, with TRBD2 perhaps the D gene, on 6 matching bases. The TCR comes from a middle-aged man in good health. The CDR3 region reads CASSQDWGVANTQYF. In nucleotide form, the sequence is TGCGCCAGCAGCCAAGATTGGGGGGTAGCAAATACGCAGTATTTT.